This T cell receptor (beta chain) originates from a study of blood T cell repertoires in COVID-19 (dated by TCRdb to 2020 to 2022). Study-level background: Samples from collaborators originated in the United States, Italy and Spain and spanned both the acute and convalescent phases of COVID-19. The prospective study material was composed of cDNA or gDNA derived from T cells, B-cell-depleted T cells, or PBMCs. Deeply sampled blood TCRbeta repertoires from subjects exposed to, actively infected with, or recovered from COVID-19 were included in the dataset. A freely available public database, intended as a resource for researchers studying the immune response to SARS-CoV-2, is where the repertoires were released. The samples were drawn from the first 160 participants of the ongoing ImmuneRACE study and from over a thousand subjects provided by 6 global collaborators. Nearly every sample came with metadata listing a de-identified subject ID, COVID-19 status, age in years and sex. Where available, HLA class I and class II types were obtained from metadata supplied by the sample provider rather than from assay-based typing. General conclusions and limits of the study: The quantity of clinical and demographic metadata differed by source and by participant and was supplied without curation.

About this clone itself: Its binding antigen is unknown. Base qualities are not provided; no much larger clone lies one nucleotide away.

V is shortened by 6 bases, J by 0 bases, and the region joining them spans 12 bases. The CDR3 holds 15 amino acids from the cysteine to the phenylalanine. This entry keeps only the CDR3 DNA: 45 bases, framed from base 1. CDR1 and CDR2 were assigned from the germline V gene (reference sequence) as LNHDA and SQIVND. TCRbeta CDR3 regions were amplified from genomic DNA by means of the immunoSEQ Assay, a bias-controlled multiplex PCR. Regarding the original processing steps: Within the assay, amplification of reference gene primers was used to estimate how many nucleated cells each sample contained. To quantify the absolute abundance of each unique TCRbeta CDR3 rearrangement, sequence reads were collapsed and filtered. For each sample, productive Simpson clonality was calculated as the square root of Simpson's diversity index across productive rearrangements. The immuneACCESS repertoire file appears here via TCRdb, limited to in-frame rearrangements. These files lack a portion of the clones; in checked studies, under half of the deficit traces to unresolved V genes, and the cause of the others is not known. The V and J calls and clone size are taken from that table; D and trimming were inferred from the DNA. The sample table holds more than 120,000 clones, of which roughly 87% were seen once. The ten largest clones take up about 1.5% of the sample.

Whole blood was collected in K2EDTA tubes by collaborating institutions according to the institutions' own protocols. Collaborator samples were shipped for TCRbeta analysis as frozen whole blood, isolated PBMCs, or DNA extracted from either sample type. The sequence was collected from a human donor in a cohort sampled during active COVID-19. The sequence links TRBV19 to TRBJ1-3; TRBD1 could be the D gene, as 6 bases match. Specimen: peripheral blood. DNA sequence: TGTGCCAGTAGAAGGGGGACAAACTCTGGAAACACCATATATTTT. Translated, this gives CASRRGTNSGNTIYF.